The 25 T cell receptor beta chains below come from one sample, sequenced in a study of shared clonotypes between healthy human individuals. Repertoires were generated with immunoSEQ multiplex PCR, while TCRdb's copy carries only in-frame clones and drops some. Of about 2.3 million clones listed, 85% to 95% are singletons. Sequencing was performed on naive CD4+ T cells from PBMCs. Subset in this sample: CD45RA+ positively selected. Receptors were obtained from a man aged 18 to 30 in good health. Some clones in this sample may be carry-over from other donors' samples.

The chain links TRBV19 to TRBJ2-6; D call uncertain. Germline loops: CDR1 LNHDA, CDR2 SQIVND (reference sequence). Trimming pared 7 bases from V and 0 bases from J, leaving 10 bases between. The CDR3 length is 15 residues. The CDR3 is CASTPFFSGANVLTF. CDR3 DNA sequence: TGTGCCAGTACCCCTTTTTTCTCTGGGGCCAACGTCCTGACTTTC.

The gene calls are TRBV28 and TRBJ2-7; TRBD1 matches at 7 bases. This CDR3 is built from 14 residues. CDR1 and CDR2 (germline): MDHEN, SYDVKM. Losses at the gene ends were 4 bases for V and 4 bases for J; bases not matched to a gene: 7. In nucleotides, the CDR3 is TGTGCCAGCAGTTACTCCGGGACAGCTTACGAGCAGTACTTC. Protein product: CASSYSGTAYEQYF.

The rearrangement joins TRBV5-1 to TRBJ2-2; 10 positions agree with TRBD2. This CDR3 comprises 18 residues. Germline CDR1 and CDR2: SGHRS and YFSETQ. The V gene end was trimmed by 2 bases and the J gene end by 3 bases; junction bases not matched to a gene: 10. CDR3 bases: TGCGCCAGCAGCTTTATGGCTAGCGGGAGTGGAGACACCGGGGAGCTGTTTTTT. Translation: CASSFMASGSGDTGELFF.

For the CDR3, the DNA is TGCGCCAGCAGCCCTGGGCAGGGGATTAATGAAAAACTGTTTTTT. Encoded protein: CASSPGQGINEKLFF. V usage is TRBV5-1 and J usage is TRBJ1-4; a possible D gene is TRBD1 (6 bases). The CDR3 covers 15 residues. The germline V gene encodes CDR1 SGHRS and CDR2 YFSETQ. V was cut by 4 bases and J by 4 bases, with 14 bases left in between.

V usage is TRBV7-2 and J usage is TRBJ1-5, with TRBD1 identical over 8 bases. V dropped 4 bases and J dropped 6; count of bases not matched to a gene: 8. The CDR3 runs 15 residues. Looked up from germline, CDR1 is SGHTA and CDR2 is FQGNSA. This CDR3 is CASSSQGAEIQPQHF. In DNA form, the CDR3 reads TGTGCCAGCAGCTCGCAGGGGGCAGAAATTCAGCCCCAGCATTTT.

V usage is TRBV28 and J usage is TRBJ2-7; tentative D call: TRBD1 (7 bases). Germline V gene data show CDR1 as MDHEN and CDR2 as SYDVKM. CDR3 length: 15 residues. V was shortened by 7 bases and J by 5 bases, with 21 bases between the two germline ends. The DNA of the CDR3 is TGTGCCAGCAATTCCGGAGGGGGCGACGGCCACGAGCAGTACTTC. As protein: CASNSGGGDGHEQYF.

V and J are TRBV28 and TRBJ1-4; D unresolved. The V end lost 1 base, the J end lost 8 bases, and 14 bases lay between the germline ends. This CDR3 has 15 residues. Germline V gives CDR1 MDHEN, CDR2 SYDVKM. CDR3 DNA: TGTGCCAGCAGTTTATTTAGGATCCCGGGAGAAAAACTGTTTTTT. It codes for CASSLFRIPGEKLFF. Full variable domain (outside the CDR3, taken from reference TRBV28 and TRBJ1-4): DVKVTQSSRYLVKRTGEKVFLECVQDMDHENMFWYRQDPGLGLRLIYFSYDVKMKEKGDIPEGYSVSREKKERFSLILESASTNQTSMYLCASSLFRIPGEKLFFGSGTQLSVL.

V is TRBV28 and J is TRBJ1-2, with D hard to call. Germline CDR1 and CDR2: MDHEN and SYDVKM. Trimming removed 5 bases from V and 3 bases from J, with 16 bases in between. The CDR3 length is 15 residues. This chain's CDR3 is CASSETRLLDYGYTF. Here the CDR3 DNA reads TGTGCCAGCAGTGAAACCAGGCTCCTTGACTATGGCTACACCTTC.

With regard to this clone: The same CDR3 is also encoded by other DNA sequences in this sample. This chain uses TRBV28 with TRBJ1-2; a possible D gene is TRBD1 (5 bases). This CDR3 is built from 13 residues. With 1 base removed from V and 2 bases from J, the gap between germline ends came to 5 bases. CDR1 and CDR2 from the germline V gene are MDHEN and SYDVKM. The CDR3 DNA sequence: TGTGCCAGCAGTTTATCAGGGAACTATGGCTACACCTTC. Translating it yields CASSLSGNYGYTF.

This sequence joins TRBV10-3 and TRBJ1-2; a weak D match, TRBD1 (6 bases). V was pared by 6 bases and J by 4 bases, with 18 bases between. Germline CDR1 is ENHRY and CDR2 is SYGVKD. The CDR3 totals 15 residues. The CDR3 DNA reads TGTGCCATCAGAGAGGGGACGGGGGGCGGCTATGGCTACACCTTC. This sequence encodes CAIREGTGGGYGYTF.

This clone was seen just once. The rearrangement joins TRBV18 to TRBJ2-1; 9 bases are shared with TRBD2. The CDR3 has 16 residues. The trim removed 2 bases at V and 6 bases at J, leaving 8 bases unmatched. CDR1 and CDR2 from the germline V gene are KGHSH and LQKENI. The CDR3 sequence: CASSPRASGASNEQFF. The CDR3 DNA is TGTGCCAGCTCACCAAGGGCTAGCGGGGCAAGCAATGAGCAGTTCTTC. Variable domain in full (rest from reference TRBV18 and TRBJ2-1): NAGVMQNPRHLVRRRGQEARLRCSPMKGHSHVYWYRQLPEEGLKFMVYLQKENIIDESGMPKERFSAEFPKEGPSILRIQQVVRGDSAAYFCASSPRASGASNEQFFGPGTRLTVL.

The rearrangement links TRBV27 to TRBJ2-3, with 14 bases aligning to TRBD2. Germline CDR1 is MNHEY and CDR2 is SMNVEV (reference sequence). This CDR3 has 17 residues. Trimming at V came to 5 bases and at J to 7 bases, leaving 11 bases not matched to a gene. The CDR3 nucleotides are TGTGCCAGCAGTCCCCGGGGACTAGCGGGAGATAGGAATACGCAGTATTTT. Its protein is CASSPRGLAGDRNTQYF.

This clone was detected once. This sample includes further DNA sequences coding for the same CDR3. The chain is built from TRBV6-5 and TRBJ2-1; D possibly uses TRBD1 or TRBD2 (6 bases each). CDR3 length: 15 amino acids. V lost 0 bases and J lost 1, with 7 bases in between. The germline gives CDR1 MNHEY, CDR2 SVGAGI. CDR3 sequence: CASSYSGGSYNEQFF. The DNA for the CDR3 is TGTGCCAGCAGTTACTCAGGGGGGTCCTACAATGAGCAGTTCTTC.

This clone was seen once. This chain uses TRBV5-1 with TRBJ2-5, with 11 bases matching TRBD2. V dropped 1 base and J dropped 2; count of bases not matched to a gene: 16. The CDR3 loop spans 20 amino acids. Germline values: CDR1 SGHRS, CDR2 YFSETQ. As DNA, the CDR3 is TGCGCCAGCAGCTTGTATCCCCCCCCCGGACTAGCGGGTATACAAGAGACCCAGTACTTC. Its translation is CASSLYPPPGLAGIQETQYF. The whole variable domain, remainder taken from reference TRBV5-1 and TRBJ2-5, is KAGVTQTPRYLIKTRGQQVTLSCSPISGHRSVSWYQQTPGQGLQFLFEYFSETQRNKGNFPGRFSGRQFSNSRSEMNVSTLELGDSALYLCASSLYPPPGLAGIQETQYFGPGTRLLVL.

The chain recombines TRBV29-1 with TRBJ2-3; TRBD2 aligns across 7 bases. J gave up 1 base and V 3 bases, and 4 bases lay outside the gene matches. Germline V gene data show CDR1 as SQVTM and CDR2 as ANQGSEA. The CDR3 covers 14 residues. Here the CDR3 DNA reads TGCAGCGTTGAGCGGGGGATTCGCACAGATACGCAGTATTTT. Protein: CSVERGIRTDTQYF.

The V gene is TRBV7-8, the J gene TRBJ2-2, with D perhaps matching TRBD1 (6 bases). This CDR3 has 14 residues. The germline V gene has CDR1 SGHVS and CDR2 FQNEAQ. The ends were cut back, 3 bases at V and 6 bases at J, with 11 bases in the middle. The CDR3: CASSLDSRAGELFF. CDR3 coding DNA: TGTGCCAGCAGCTTGGACAGTCGGGCCGGGGAGCTGTTTTTT. The full variable domain, completed using reference TRBV7-8 and TRBJ2-2, is GAGVSQSPRYKVAKRGQDVALRCDPISGHVSLFWYQQALGQGPEFLTYFQNEAQLDKSGLPSDRFFAERPEGSVSTLKIQRTQQEDSAVYLCASSLDSRAGELFFGEGSRLTVL.

This clone appeared a single time. The chain uses TRBV11-3 and TRBJ2-5; D perhaps matches TRBD1 (5 bases). Trimming stripped 1 base from V and 3 bases from J, with 9 bases between. The CDR3 runs to 14 residues. Germline CDR1 and CDR2: SGHNT and YENEEA. The CDR3 loop reads CASSLGRQKETQYF. DNA of the CDR3: TGTGCCAGCAGCTTAGGAAGACAGAAAGAGACCCAGTACTTC.

The J gene is TRBJ2-1, the V gene TRBV7-2, with 12 bases matching TRBD2. Germline assignment: CDR1 SGHTA and CDR2 FQGNSA. V trimming: 2 bases; J trimming: 9 bases; junction bases outside the gene matches: 5. The CDR3 is 15 residues long. The DNA for the CDR3 is TGTGCCAGCAGCTTACTAGCGGGAGGGCTTCCTGAGCAGTTCTTC. It encodes CASSLLAGGLPEQFF.

This chain joins TRBV7-2 and TRBJ2-6; D gene unclear. The CDR3 has 16 residues. Germline CDR1 and CDR2: SGHTA and FQGNSA. The V end was cut by 0 bases, the J end by 0 bases, with 6 bases between. CDR3 in DNA: TGTGCCAGCAGCTTAGCGCCGGGCTCTGGGGCCAACGTCCTGACTTTC. It translates to CASSLAPGSGANVLTF.

The chain links TRBV7-3 to TRBJ2-2; 9 nucleotides match TRBD1. The CDR3 has 15 amino acids. V shed 7 bases and J 4 bases; nucleotides not matched to a gene: 7. CDR1 and CDR2 (germline): SGHTA, FQGTGA. The CDR3 nucleotides read TGTGCCAGCACATGGGACAGGGCCGGCACCGGGGAGCTGTTTTTT. Amino acid sequence: CASTWDRAGTGELFF.

Only a few counts were recorded for this clone. This chain uses TRBV5-3 with TRBJ1-5, with 10 bases matching TRBD1. TRBV5-3 is given ORF status, its function remaining uncertain. The CDR3 runs to 15 residues. V trimming: 4 bases; J trimming: 9 bases; junction bases outside the gene matches: 10. CDR3 nucleotide sequence: TGTGCCAGAAGCACCGATGACAGGGGGCAACGGCCCCAGCATTTT. Translated, it gives CARSTDDRGQRPQHF.

The chain links TRBV10-3 to TRBJ2-7, with TRBD2 matching 7 bases. Germline-derived CDR1 and CDR2 are ENHRY and SYGVKD. The CDR3 consists of 16 residues. V was clipped by 4 bases and J by 1 base; unmatched bases: 10. CDR3 in amino acids: CAISGTRGMGSYEQYF. The CDR3 nucleotides are TGTGCCATCAGTGGGACTAGGGGAATGGGTTCCTACGAGCAGTACTTC.

The chain links TRBV5-6 to TRBJ2-3, with 7 bases fitting TRBD1. The CDR3 has 14 residues. Germline-derived CDR1 and CDR2 are SGHDT and YYEEEE. V lost 3 bases and J lost 6; bases outside the gene matches: 7. CDR3 coding DNA: TGTGCCAGCAGCTCGACAGGGCTTGCGGATACGCAGTATTTT. Translation: CASSSTGLADTQYF.

The J gene is TRBJ1-5, the V gene TRBV7-9, with 8 bases identical to TRBD1. V was clipped by 5 bases and J by 5 bases; unmatched bases: 14. The CDR3 has 17 residues. CDR1 and CDR2 from the germline V gene are SEHNR and FQNEAQ (reference sequence). CDR3: CASSPGQGSTPYQPQHF. CDR3 nucleotides: TGTGCCAGCAGCCCCGGACAGGGTAGTACCCCTTATCAGCCCCAGCATTTT. Full variable domain (remainder filled in from reference TRBV7-9 and TRBJ1-5): DTGVSQNPRHKITKRGQNVTFRCDPISEHNRLYWYRQTLGQGPEFLTYFQNEAQLEKSRLLSDRFSAERPKGSFSTLEIQRTEQGDSAMYLCASSPGQGSTPYQPQHFGDGTRLSIL.

The rearrangement links TRBV5-1 to TRBJ2-1, with 8 bases fitting TRBD2. This CDR3 has 15 amino acids. Germline V gene sequence: CDR1 SGHRS, CDR2 YFSETQ. Trimming removed 0 bases from V and 4 bases from J; junction bases left unmatched: 3. This CDR3 is CASSLVVAGYNEQFF. The CDR3 DNA is TGCGCCAGCAGCTTGGTAGTAGCGGGATACAATGAGCAGTTCTTC.